This T cell receptor beta chain originates from a study of cytomegalovirus exposure and HLA in healthy donors. Study summary: Roughly 180 million T cells yielded 100 million or so unique TCR beta sequences, as an earlier analysis found.

This PCR relied on a set of 60 Vbeta primers and 13 Jbeta primers. Generated by immunoSEQ multiplex PCR, the TCRdb table keeps only in-frame clones and is missing some. The table lists some 200,000 clones, roughly 83% of them singletons, with about 0.77% in the top ten. This CDR3 comprises 14 residues. Germline trimming cut 5 bases from V and 3 bases from J; bases unmatched to any gene: 4. CDR1 and CDR2 (germline): MGHRA, YSYEKL. General study findings and limits: Reports showed the classifier diagnosing cytomegalovirus status with high specificity and sensitivity. Specificity for CMV antigens was confirmed in vitro for a few of the CMV-associated chains.

In the case of this clone: Its antigen is unidentified.

The sequence came from a boy aged 2-9 years in good health and CMV-seronegative. The sample taken for sequencing was PBMCs. The chain recombines TRBV4-1 with TRBJ2-7, with 10 bases matching TRBD2. The CDR3 DNA is TGCGCCAGCAGCTTAGCGGGGGGCAGCTACGAGCAGTACTTC. This sequence encodes CASSLAGGSYEQYF.